The 3 T cell receptor beta chains given below trace back to one sample, sequenced in a study of radiotherapy plus CTLA-4 blockade in lung cancer. The table came from immunoSEQ multiplex PCR; TCRdb's copy has only in-frame clones and leaves some out. The sample has 51,000 or so clones, about 88% seen once. The sequencing here drew on peripheral blood, taken from a patient treated with radiotherapy plus ipilimumab. All receptors come from a human donor with non-small cell lung cancer whose response to radiotherapy plus ipilimumab could not be evaluated.

The chain uses TRBV23-1 and TRBJ1-4; D might be TRBD1 (5 bases). TRBV23-1 is designated an ORF whose function remains uncertain. There are 16 residues in the CDR3. The V end lost 3 bases, the J end lost 3 bases, and 14 bases lay between the germline ends. CDR3 sequence (DNA): TGCGCCAGCAGTCATAGCAGGGAAGAGGCTAATGAAAAACTGTTTTTT. It translates to CASSHSREEANEKLFF.

The genes are TRBV5-4 and TRBJ2-6; D gene uncertain. V lost 5 bases and J lost 0, with 6 bases in between. In germline, CDR1 is SGHNT, CDR2 YYREEE (reference sequence). The CDR3 extends over 14 amino acids. CDR3 protein: CASSQDSGANVLTF. In DNA, the CDR3 is TGTGCCAGCAGTCAGGACTCTGGGGCCAACGTCCTGACTTTC. Full variable domain (missing parts from reference TRBV5-4 and TRBJ2-6): ETGVTQSPTHLIKTRGQQVTLRCSSQSGHNTVSWYQQALGQGPQFIFQYYREEENGRGNFPPRFSGLQFPNYSSELNVNALELDDSALYLCASSQDSGANVLTFGAGSRLTVL.

The chain links TRBV11-2 to TRBJ1-2, with unresolved D. V was pared by 1 base and J by 9 bases, with 12 bases between. CDR1 is SGHAT, CDR2 FQNNGV, per germline. The CDR3 has 13 residues. The CDR3 sequence: CASSLVGSGSYTF. CDR3 coding DNA: TGTGCCAGCAGCTTAGTGGGGAGTGGAAGCTACACCTTC.